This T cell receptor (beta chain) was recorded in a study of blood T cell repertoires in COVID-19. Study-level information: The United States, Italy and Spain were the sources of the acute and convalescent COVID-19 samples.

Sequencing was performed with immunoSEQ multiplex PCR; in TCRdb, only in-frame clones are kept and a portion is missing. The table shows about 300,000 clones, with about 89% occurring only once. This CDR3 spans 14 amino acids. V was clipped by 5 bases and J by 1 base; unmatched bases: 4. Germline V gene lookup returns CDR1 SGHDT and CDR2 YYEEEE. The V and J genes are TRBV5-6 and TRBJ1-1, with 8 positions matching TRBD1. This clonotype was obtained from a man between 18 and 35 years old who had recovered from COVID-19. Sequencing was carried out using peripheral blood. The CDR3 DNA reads TGTGCCAGCAGTTCAGGGGGCTGGAACACTGAAGCTTTCTTT. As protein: CASSSGGWNTEAFF.